Below, 25 T cell receptor beta chains from the same sample are listed, as sequenced in a study of blood T cell repertoires in COVID-19. Sequencing used immunoSEQ multiplex PCR; TCRdb keeps in-frame clones, though not all of them. In the table there are 280,000 or so clones, about 85% of which are singletons. Sequencing was carried out using peripheral blood. The receptors stem from a human donor in a cohort sampled during active COVID-19.

This sequence joins TRBV6-4 and TRBJ1-1; 8 bases agree with TRBD1. CDR1 and CDR2 (germline): MRHNA, SNTAGT. The CDR3 length is 15 residues. V lost 7 bases, J lost 11 bases, and 18 bases stayed unmatched. The DNA for the CDR3 is TGTGCCAGCAAGTATGAGGGGACAGGTAGCCATTGGGCTTTCTTT. This translates into CASKYEGTGSHWAFF.

The chain employs TRBV7-9 and TRBJ2-4; 7 bases fit TRBD1. V gave up 5 bases and J gave up 8 bases; unmatched junction bases: 15. From germline, CDR1 is SEHNR and CDR2 FQNEAQ (reference sequence). The CDR3 is 16 residues long. DNA of the CDR3: TGTGCCAGCAGCCGACCGGGACAGCGTTCGATCGACATTCAGTACTTC. Translated: CASSRPGQRSIDIQYF.

The V and J genes are TRBV5-1 and TRBJ1-2; D is uncertain. CDR1 and CDR2 (germline): SGHRS, YFSETQ. The V end was cut by 6 bases, the J end by 7 bases, with 16 bases between. The CDR3 spans 13 residues. For the CDR3, the DNA is TGCGCCAGCACCGTGGAGGGTCCAGGTGGCTACACCTTC. Translating it yields CASTVEGPGGYTF.

J is TRBJ2-6 and V is TRBV5-6, with 8 bases matching TRBD2. Losses at the gene ends were 3 bases for V and 2 bases for J; bases not matched to a gene: 4. The CDR3 length is 16 residues. CDR1 is SGHDT and CDR2 is YYEEEE in the germline V gene. CDR3 sequence: CASSWRTSTGANVLTF. For the CDR3, the DNA is TGTGCCAGCAGCTGGAGGACTAGCACTGGGGCCAACGTCCTGACTTTC.

In its sample, this clone was seen once. V gene TRBV27 combines with J gene TRBJ1-1; tentatively, D is TRBD1 (5 bases). V was shortened by 3 bases and J by 6 bases, with 11 bases between the two germline ends. The V gene's germline CDR1 is MNHEY and CDR2 SMNVEV (reference sequence). The CDR3 length is 13 residues. The CDR3 DNA reads TGTGCCAGCAGTTTGCATCTAGGGGCTGAAGCTTTCTTT. Residues: CASSLHLGAEAFF.

The CDR3 loop is CASSREGSSYEQYF. In DNA, the CDR3 is TGTGCCAGCTCCCGGGAGGGTAGCTCCTACGAGCAGTACTTC. This rearrangement joins TRBV27 to TRBJ2-7; 8 bases align to TRBD2. Per germline, CDR1 MNHEY and CDR2 SMNVEV (reference sequence). The trim removed 8 bases at V and 0 bases at J, leaving 6 bases unmatched. The CDR3 length is 14 residues.

CDR3 coding DNA: TGTGCCAGCCGACCGGGACAGATTAAGTACGAGCAGTACTTC. Its translation: CASRPGQIKYEQYF. The chain is built from TRBV6-5 and TRBJ2-7; the match to TRBD1 covers 7 bases. The germline CDR1 and CDR2 sequences are MNHEY and SVGAGI. V lost 8 bases, J lost 4 bases, and 11 bases stayed unmatched. This CDR3 comprises 14 residues.

Remarks on this clone: Other nucleotide sequences from this sample produce the same CDR3. This chain connects TRBV9 to TRBJ2-1, with D possibly TRBD2 on 6 matching bases. Per germline, CDR1 SGDLS and CDR2 YYNGEE. V was cut by 0 bases and J by 2 bases, with 9 bases left in between. The CDR3 has 15 residues. For the CDR3, the DNA is TGTGCCAGCAGCGTAGGGGGAGGAGCCTACAATGAGCAGTTCTTC. Amino acid sequence: CASSVGGGAYNEQFF.

The chain couples TRBV19 to TRBJ2-7; D remains unclear. This CDR3 spans 18 amino acids. CDR1 and CDR2 (germline): LNHDA, SQIVND (reference sequence). V was pared by 11 bases and J by 4 bases, with 33 bases between. CDR3 nucleotides: TGTGCCCGACGGCTCCACACTACGGCAGCGTCCGACGGTTACGAGCAGTACTTC. Translated: CARRLHTTAASDGYEQYF.

The CDR3 region is CASSLPVNEQFF. The DNA for the CDR3 is TGTGCCAGCAGTTTGCCGGTCAATGAGCAGTTCTTC. The V call is TRBV6-2 or TRBV6-3, the J call TRBJ2-1; D not certain. In germline, CDR1 is MNHEY, CDR2 SVGEGT. The CDR3 extends over 12 amino acids. Trimming removed 4 bases from V and 6 bases from J, with 7 bases in between.

The chain couples TRBV6-5 to TRBJ2-2, with D possibly being TRBD1 (6 bases). The CDR3 contains 15 residues. CDR1 is MNHEY, CDR2 SVGAGI, per germline. V lost 7 bases and J lost 2, with 14 bases in between. CDR3 amino acids: CASNKGQTNTGELFF. As DNA, the CDR3 is TGTGCCAGCAACAAGGGACAAACTAACACCGGGGAGCTGTTTTTT.

This chain links TRBV29-1 with TRBJ1-5, with 9 bases aligning to TRBD1. CDR1 and CDR2 (germline): SQVTM, ANQGSEA. The trim removed 6 bases at V and 6 bases at J, leaving 9 bases unmatched. The CDR3 is 14 residues long. CDR3 loop: CSVATGGASQPQHF. In nucleotides, the CDR3 is TGCAGCGTCGCCACAGGGGGCGCGTCTCAGCCCCAGCATTTT.

The chain combines TRBV30 with TRBJ1-5, with TRBD1 matching over 7 bases. The J segment lost 7 bases and the V segment lost 3 bases, leaving 9 bases of the junction unmatched. The CDR3 covers 14 residues. The germline V gene encodes CDR1 GTSNPN and CDR2 SVGIG (reference sequence). The CDR3 spells CAWSEGGASQPQHF. The CDR3 region has the DNA TGTGCCTGGAGCGAAGGGGGCGCGTCCCAGCCCCAGCATTTT.

This clone came up once. The chain employs TRBV6-6 and TRBJ1-1; no clear D. This CDR3 comprises 14 residues. The V end was cut by 6 bases, the J end by 1 base, with 12 bases between. The germline CDR1 and CDR2 sequences are MNHNY and SVGAGI (reference sequence). CDR3 nucleotide sequence: TGTGCCAGCAGCAATACAGACACGAACACTGAAGCTTTCTTT. Protein: CASSNTDTNTEAFF.

The V and J genes are TRBV28 and TRBJ2-1; 9 bases match TRBD2. The CDR3 is 15 amino acids. The germline gives CDR1 MDHEN, CDR2 SYDVKM. With V trimmed by 4 bases and J by 8 bases, 9 bases remained unmatched. The CDR3 region has the DNA TGTGCCAGCAGTTGGGCTAGCGGGACCTTCGATGAGCAGTTCTTC. Translating gives CASSWASGTFDEQFF. Together with reference TRBV28 and TRBJ2-1, the CDR3 gives the full variable domain: DVKVTQSSRYLVKRTGEKVFLECVQDMDHENMFWYRQDPGLGLRLIYFSYDVKMKEKGDIPEGYSVSREKKERFSLILESASTNQTSMYLCASSWASGTFDEQFFGPGTRLTVL.

V is TRBV11-2 and J is TRBJ2-5, with TRBD2 matching 12 bases. The CDR3 length is 16 residues. V shed 3 bases and J 5 bases; nucleotides not matched to a gene: 7. Looked up from germline, CDR1 is SGHAT and CDR2 is FQNNGV. CDR3 nucleotides: TGTGCCAGCAGCTTGACTAGCGGGAGACAGTGGGAGACCCAGTACTTC. Translation gives CASSLTSGRQWETQYF.

The chain carries TRBV4-1 and TRBJ1-3; D not certain. The CDR3 runs to 14 residues. Deletions cut 1 base from V and 0 bases from J, with 4 bases between. Germline V lookup: CDR1 MGHRA, CDR2 YSYEKL. Written as DNA, the CDR3 is TGCGCCAGCAGCCAAGTTTACTCTGGAAACACCATATATTTT. Encoded protein: CASSQVYSGNTIYF.

The J gene is TRBJ2-3, the V gene TRBV9, with TRBD1 identical over 7 bases. The germline V gene encodes CDR1 SGDLS and CDR2 YYNGEE. V shed 4 bases, J shed 5 bases, and the junction held 10 bases outside the gene matches. This CDR3 contains 15 residues. The CDR3 protein is CASSPSGQMLDTQYF. The CDR3 DNA is TGTGCCAGCAGCCCATCGGGACAGATGCTAGATACGCAGTATTTT.

The V gene is TRBV6-2 or TRBV6-3, the J gene TRBJ2-3; D is unclear. The CDR3 is 15 amino acids. CDR1 and CDR2 (germline): MNHEY, SVGEGT. V was pared by 4 bases and J by 2 bases, with 13 bases between. The CDR3 protein is CASSLLESPTDTQYF. In nucleotides, the CDR3 is TGTGCCAGCAGTTTGCTAGAGAGTCCCACAGATACGCAGTATTTT.

The genes are TRBV19 and TRBJ2-3; the D gene is possibly TRBD2 (5 bases). This CDR3 contains 16 residues. Germline V CDR1 and CDR2: LNHDA, SQIVND (reference sequence). Deletions cut 5 bases from V and 0 bases from J, with 15 bases between. The CDR3 region has the DNA TGTGCCAGTAGTCCGGCTAGCCCTTATAGCACAGATACGCAGTATTTT. It is translated as CASSPASPYSTDTQYF.

A few counts support this clone. V is TRBV27 and J is TRBJ2-2; D remains ambiguous. Per germline, CDR1 MNHEY and CDR2 SMNVEV (reference sequence). This CDR3 region has 13 residues. V was pared by 3 bases and J by 6 bases, with 8 bases between. DNA of the CDR3: TGTGCCAGCAGTTTCCCTGCGGCCGGGGAGCTGTTTTTT. The encoded protein is CASSFPAAGELFF.

This chain links TRBV15 with TRBJ1-1; D remains unclear. In germline, CDR1 is LNHNV, CDR2 YYDKDF (reference sequence). Between the trimmed V and J ends, which lost 5 bases and 0 bases, there was a span of 13 bases. The CDR3 length is 15 residues. DNA for the CDR3: TGTGCCACCAGCGAGAGGAGGAACATGAACACTGAAGCTTTCTTT. Encoded protein: CATSERRNMNTEAFF.

The table lists this clone with a count of one. The chain recombines TRBV4-2 with TRBJ1-1; the D gene is possibly TRBD1 (6 bases). Germline V gene sequence: CDR1 LGHNA, CDR2 YNFKEQ. Trimming took 4 bases from V and 3 from J, leaving 12 bases between them. The CDR3 extends over 14 amino acids. This CDR3 is CASSLTGKDTEAFF. The DNA of the CDR3 is TGTGCCAGCAGCCTTACAGGGAAGGACACTGAAGCTTTCTTT.

This chain uses TRBV13 with TRBJ2-5; D unclear. This CDR3 comprises 17 residues. CDR1 is PRHDT and CDR2 is FYEKMQ in the germline V gene (reference sequence). The V gene lost 1 base and the J gene lost 2 bases, with 17 bases spanning the gap. The CDR3 spells CASSLEESWRSQETQYF. The CDR3 bases are TGTGCCAGCAGCTTAGAGGAGTCGTGGCGGAGTCAAGAGACCCAGTACTTC.

The J gene is TRBJ2-7, the V gene TRBV19, with 10 bases fitting TRBD2. CDR3 length equals 15 residues. Looked up from germline, CDR1 is LNHDA and CDR2 is SQIVND (reference sequence). The ends lost 3 bases at V and 5 bases at J; junction bases unmatched: 7. Written as DNA, the CDR3 is TGTGCCAGTAGTATGAGAGCGGGAGGGTTGAACGAGCAGTACTTC. Its protein is CASSMRAGGLNEQYF.